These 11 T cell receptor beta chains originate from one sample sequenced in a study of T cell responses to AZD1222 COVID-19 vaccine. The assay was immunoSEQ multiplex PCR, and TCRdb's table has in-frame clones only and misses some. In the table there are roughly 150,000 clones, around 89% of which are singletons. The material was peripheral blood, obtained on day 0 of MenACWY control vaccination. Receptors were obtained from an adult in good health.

The CDR3 sequence is CASSQPTGAPYGYTF. The CDR3 region has the DNA TGTGCCAGCAGCCAACCGACAGGGGCCCCCTATGGCTACACCTTC. The chain carries TRBV4-2 and TRBJ1-2, with TRBD1 identical over 8 bases. Trimming cost V 2 bases and J 4 bases; bases outside gene matches: 6. The CDR3 is made up of 15 amino acids. The germline gives CDR1 LGHNA, CDR2 YNFKEQ.

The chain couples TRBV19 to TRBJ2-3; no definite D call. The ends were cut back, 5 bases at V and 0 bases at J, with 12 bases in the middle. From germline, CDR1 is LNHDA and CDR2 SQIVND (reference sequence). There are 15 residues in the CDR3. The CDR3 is CASSRGVPSTDTQYF. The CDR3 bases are TGTGCCAGTAGTCGCGGAGTACCCAGCACAGATACGCAGTATTTT.

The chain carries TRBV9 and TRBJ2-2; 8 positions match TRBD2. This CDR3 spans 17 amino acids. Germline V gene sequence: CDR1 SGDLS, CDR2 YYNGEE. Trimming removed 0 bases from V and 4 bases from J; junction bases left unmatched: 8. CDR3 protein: CASSVDVGGASTGELFF. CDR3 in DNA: TGTGCCAGCAGCGTAGATGTCGGGGGGGCGTCCACCGGGGAGCTGTTTTTT.

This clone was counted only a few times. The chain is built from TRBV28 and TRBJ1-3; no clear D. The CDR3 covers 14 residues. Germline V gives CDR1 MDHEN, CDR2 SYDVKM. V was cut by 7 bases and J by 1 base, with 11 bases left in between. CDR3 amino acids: CASTWRGSGNTIYF. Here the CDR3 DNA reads TGTGCCAGCACCTGGCGAGGGTCTGGAAACACCATATATTTT.

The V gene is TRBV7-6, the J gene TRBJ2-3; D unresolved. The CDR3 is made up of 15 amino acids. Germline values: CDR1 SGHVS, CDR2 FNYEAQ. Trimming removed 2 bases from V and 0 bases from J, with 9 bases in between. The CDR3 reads CASSLLGSSTDTQYF. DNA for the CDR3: TGTGCCAGCAGCTTATTGGGGTCTAGCACAGATACGCAGTATTTT. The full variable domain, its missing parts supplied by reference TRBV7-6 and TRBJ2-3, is GAGVSQSPRYKVTKRGQDVALRCDPISGHVSLYWYRQALGQGPEFLTYFNYEAQQDKSGLPNDRFSAERPEGSISTLTIQRTEQRDSAMYRCASSLLGSSTDTQYFGPGTRLTVL.

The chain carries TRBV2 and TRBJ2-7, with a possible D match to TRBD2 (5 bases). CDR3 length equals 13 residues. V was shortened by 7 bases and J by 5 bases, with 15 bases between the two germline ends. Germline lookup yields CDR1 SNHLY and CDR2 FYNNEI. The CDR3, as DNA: TGTGCCAGCACCTCCGGGAATCTCCACGAGCAGTACTTC. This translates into CASTSGNLHEQYF.

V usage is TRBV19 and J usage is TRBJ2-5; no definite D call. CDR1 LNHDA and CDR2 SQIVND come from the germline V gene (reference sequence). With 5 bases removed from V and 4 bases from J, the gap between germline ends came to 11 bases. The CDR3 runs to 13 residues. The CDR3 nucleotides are TGTGCCAGTAGTGCCTTACCAAGAGAGACCCAGTACTTC. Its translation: CASSALPRETQYF. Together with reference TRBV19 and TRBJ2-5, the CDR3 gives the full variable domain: DGGITQSPKYLFRKEGQNVTLSCEQNLNHDAMYWYRQDPGQGLRLIYYSQIVNDFQKGDIAEGYSVSREKKESFPLTVTSAQKNPTAFYLCASSALPRETQYFGPGTRLLVL.

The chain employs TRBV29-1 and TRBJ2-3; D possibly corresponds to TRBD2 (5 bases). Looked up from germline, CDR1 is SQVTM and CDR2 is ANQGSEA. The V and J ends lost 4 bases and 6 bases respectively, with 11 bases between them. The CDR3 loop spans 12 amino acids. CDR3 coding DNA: TGCAGCGTTGGCCCGAGGGAGGATACGCAGTATTTT. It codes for CSVGPREDTQYF.

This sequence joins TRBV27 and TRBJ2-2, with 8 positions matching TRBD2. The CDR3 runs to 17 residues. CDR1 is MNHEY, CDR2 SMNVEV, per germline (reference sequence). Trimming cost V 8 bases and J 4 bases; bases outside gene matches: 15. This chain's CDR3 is CASGVGRLAGGTGELFF. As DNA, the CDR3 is TGTGCCAGCGGGGTGGGTAGGCTAGCGGGCGGCACCGGGGAGCTGTTTTTT.

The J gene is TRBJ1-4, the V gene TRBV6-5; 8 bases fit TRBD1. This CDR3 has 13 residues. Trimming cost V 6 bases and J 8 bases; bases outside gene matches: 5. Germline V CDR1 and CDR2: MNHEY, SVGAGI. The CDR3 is CASRGTGGEKLFF. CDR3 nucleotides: TGTGCCAGCAGGGGGACAGGCGGGGAAAAACTGTTTTTT.

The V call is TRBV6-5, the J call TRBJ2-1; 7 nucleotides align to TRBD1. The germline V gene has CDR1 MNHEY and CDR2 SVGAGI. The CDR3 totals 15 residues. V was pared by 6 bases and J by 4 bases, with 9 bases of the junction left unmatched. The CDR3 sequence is CASRSQGNQYNEQFF. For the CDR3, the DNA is TGTGCCAGCAGATCACAGGGGAATCAGTACAATGAGCAGTTCTTC.